This T cell receptor (beta chain) was observed in a study of human T cells and chemical hapten exposure. Study processing details: Samples contained a median of roughly 96,000 TCRs, with a range of roughly 20,000 to 750,000. TCRdb re-called the RACE reads with MiXCR, one entry per CDR3 protein. These V and J calls rely on TCRdb rather than the paper's analysis. The sample includes roughly 180,000 distinct CDR3 sequences, about 20% of them seen just once. Time point indicated: patch test 1, 2 weeks after DPC sensitization. Indicated treatment: therapeutic diphenylcyclopropenone sensitization with weekly scalp DPC. Trimming at V came to 6 bases and at J to 5 bases, leaving 4 bases not matched to a gene. The CDR3 runs 14 residues. Germline V gene sequence: CDR1 SGHTA, CDR2 FQGNSA. The table lists this clonotype with many counts.

Sequenced material: whole blood, taken in connection with sensitization to the hapten diphenylcyclopropenone (DPC). The TCR comes from a woman aged 45-65 years with alopecia areata. Some clones in this sample may be carry-over from other donors' samples. V and J are TRBV7-2 and TRBJ2-1, with TRBD2 matching 10 bases. In DNA form, the CDR3 reads TGTGCCAGCAGTCCGGGACTAGCGAACAATGAGCAGTTCTTC. Protein product: CASSPGLANNEQFF.